This entry lists 22 T cell receptor beta chains sequenced from one sample in a study of OX40 agonist ivuxolimab in advanced cancers. Clones were sequenced by immunoSEQ multiplex PCR, and TCRdb holds only the in-frame ones, with some missing. The sample shows some 80,000 clones, approximately 91% of them seen only once. The input for sequencing was CD4+ or CD8+ T cells sorted from blood, taken in a trial of the OX40 agonist ivuxolimab. The receptors here all came from an adult with an advanced solid tumor such as melanoma, head and neck, liver or kidney cancer.

This chain uses TRBV6-5 with TRBJ1-1; D is perhaps TRBD1 (6 bases). Trimming left V 2 bases short and J 1 base short, with 11 bases between. Germline CDR1 MNHEY, CDR2 SVGAGI. The CDR3 loop spans 15 amino acids. The CDR3 DNA sequence: TGTGCCAGCAGTTACGCTAGGGGGGGGAACACTGAAGCTTTCTTT. This codes for CASSYARGGNTEAFF.

This chain's CDR3 is CASSLWTSGSTDTQYF. In DNA, the CDR3 is TGTGCCAGCAGTTTATGGACTAGCGGGAGTACAGATACGCAGTATTTT. This chain uses TRBV28 with TRBJ2-3; 12 bases line up with TRBD2. V gave up 0 bases and J gave up 3 bases; unmatched junction bases: 1. The CDR3 runs to 16 residues. Germline assignment: CDR1 MDHEN and CDR2 SYDVKM.

The CDR3 here is CASSSSGGIPDTQYF. CDR3 bases: TGTGCCAGCAGCTCAAGCGGGGGGATCCCAGATACGCAGTATTTT. The chain recombines TRBV11-3 with TRBJ2-3; TRBD2 aligns across 9 bases. The junction had 6 bases not matched to a gene; V was cut back by 4 bases and J by 4 bases. This CDR3 region has 15 residues. Per the germline V gene, CDR1 is SGHNT and CDR2 is YENEEA. Variable domain in full (rest from reference TRBV11-3 and TRBJ2-3): EAGVVQSPRYKIIEKKQPVAFWCNPISGHNTLYWYLQNLGQGPELLIRYENEEAVDDSQLPKDRFSAERLKGVDSTLKIQPAELGDSAVYLCASSSSGGIPDTQYFGPGTRLTVL.

This clone has a handful of counts. J is TRBJ1-2 and V is TRBV5-1; TRBD1 agrees at 7 bases. CDR3 length: 12 amino acids. V gave up 0 bases and J gave up 7 bases; unmatched junction bases: 0. CDR1 SGHRS and CDR2 YFSETQ come from the germline V gene. CDR3 in amino acids: CASSLDRGGYTF. The CDR3 DNA follows: TGCGCCAGCAGCTTGGACAGGGGTGGCTACACCTTC.

This clone was found once. The chain has TRBV29-1 and TRBJ2-7; D might be TRBD2 (6 bases). V lost 4 bases to trimming and J lost 3 bases, with 10 bases between them. The CDR3 loop spans 12 amino acids. Germline CDR1 reads SQVTM; CDR2 reads ANQGSEA. Here the CDR3 reads CSVAPSVYEQYF. The CDR3 coding sequence is TGCAGCGTTGCGCCTAGCGTCTACGAGCAGTACTTC.

For the CDR3, the DNA is TGTGCCAGCAGTTTAAGGACAGGGTCCACCGGGGAGCTGTTTTTT. Protein: CASSLRTGSTGELFF. V and J are TRBV27 and TRBJ2-2; 8 bases fit TRBD1. Germline CDR1 and CDR2: MNHEY and SMNVEV (reference sequence). The ends lost 2 bases at V and 4 bases at J; junction bases unmatched: 3. The length of the CDR3 is 15 residues.

The chain combines TRBV5-1 with TRBJ2-1; no clear D gene. CDR3 length: 16 amino acids. The V and J ends lost 4 bases and 3 bases respectively, with 17 bases between them. Germline V gene lookup returns CDR1 SGHRS and CDR2 YFSETQ. The CDR3 sequence is CASSPESGSLYNEQFF. The DNA of the CDR3 is TGCGCCAGCAGCCCTGAGTCGGGTTCCCTCTACAATGAGCAGTTCTTC. The full variable domain, completed using reference TRBV5-1 and TRBJ2-1, is KAGVTQTPRYLIKTRGQQVTLSCSPISGHRSVSWYQQTPGQGLQFLFEYFSETQRNKGNFPGRFSGRQFSNSRSEMNVSTLELGDSALYLCASSPESGSLYNEQFFGPGTRLTVL.

The chain recombines TRBV4-3 with TRBJ1-2, with D perhaps matching TRBD1 (6 bases). The germline gives CDR1 LGHNA, CDR2 YSLEER. The CDR3 covers 14 residues. The ends were cut back, 3 bases at V and 2 bases at J, with 10 bases in the middle. CDR3 sequence (DNA): TGCGCCAGCAGCCAGCAAACAGGGAACTATGGCTACACCTTC. Encoded protein: CASSQQTGNYGYTF.

The chain links TRBV7-9 to TRBJ1-4, with D unresolved. CDR1 is SEHNR and CDR2 is FQNEAQ in the germline V gene (reference sequence). Trimming took 3 bases from V and 4 from J, leaving 9 bases between them. The CDR3 sequence is 14 residues long. The CDR3 bases are TGTGCCAGCAGCTTTGACCGACGTAATGAAAAACTGTTTTTT. This translates into CASSFDRRNEKLFF.

CDR3 nucleotide sequence: TGTGCCAGCAGTTACTCGGCCATTAATAATGAGCAGTTCTTC. This codes for CASSYSAINNEQFF. The chain couples TRBV6-6 to TRBJ2-1; D gene unclear. The germline V and J ends were trimmed by 0 bases and 7 bases, with 10 bases remaining between them. The CDR3 has 14 residues. Germline lookup yields CDR1 MNHNY and CDR2 SVGAGI (reference sequence).

This chain joins TRBV7-4 and TRBJ2-7; 9 positions agree with TRBD2. CDR1 is SGHVT and CDR2 is SQSDAQ in the germline V gene. The CDR3 covers 16 residues. V gave up 1 base and J gave up 2 bases; unmatched junction bases: 6. This CDR3 is CASSLVSSGIAYEQYF. CDR3 nucleotide sequence: TGTGCCAGCAGCTTAGTCTCTAGCGGGATCGCCTACGAGCAGTACTTC.

The gene calls are TRBV2 and TRBJ2-3; TRBD1 aligns across 9 bases. The CDR3 has 15 residues. CDR1 is SNHLY and CDR2 is FYNNEI in the germline V gene. J gave up 3 bases and V 5 bases, and 6 bases lay outside the gene matches. In DNA form, the CDR3 reads TGTGCCAGCAGTCCGAACAGGGGGCCGACAGATACGCAGTATTTT. Protein product: CASSPNRGPTDTQYF.

The V call is TRBV11-2, the J call TRBJ2-1; 11 positions match TRBD2. Germline CDR1 SGHAT, CDR2 FQNNGV. Trimming took 3 bases from V and 7 from J; bases not matched to a gene: 14. The CDR3 consists of 18 residues. The CDR3 sequence is CASSLSWLLAGGGNEQFF. CDR3 DNA: TGTGCCAGCAGCTTGTCGTGGCTTCTAGCGGGAGGAGGTAATGAGCAGTTCTTC.

V and J are TRBV5-1 and TRBJ1-1, with D uncertain. CDR1 is SGHRS, CDR2 YFSETQ, per germline. The CDR3 has 18 amino acids. Trimming cost V 3 bases and J 1 base, with 22 bases left between them. The CDR3 sequence: CASSYPELGGLQNTEAFF. The CDR3 bases are TGCGCCAGCAGCTATCCGGAGCTTGGAGGACTGCAGAACACTGAAGCTTTCTTT.

This chain connects TRBV5-1 to TRBJ2-5; D may correspond to TRBD1 or TRBD2 (6 bases each). Germline V lookup: CDR1 SGHRS, CDR2 YFSETQ. The CDR3 extends over 14 amino acids. Trimming cost V 0 bases and J 5 bases, with 11 bases left between them. For the CDR3, the DNA is TGCGCCAGCAGCTTGGCCGACGGGGGCGAGACCCAGTACTTC. It encodes CASSLADGGETQYF.

The chain carries TRBV19 and TRBJ2-1; 9 nucleotides line up with TRBD2. With 10 bases clipped from V and 6 bases from J, the junction kept 10 bases outside the gene matches. Germline values: CDR1 LNHDA, CDR2 SQIVND (reference sequence). There are 14 residues in the CDR3. Here the CDR3 DNA reads TGTGCCACCAGGCCCAGCGGGAGGCCCAATGAGCAGTTCTTC. Translating it yields CATRPSGRPNEQFF.

The chain's CDR3 is CASSGRTSFQYF. CDR3 bases: TGTGCCAGCAGTGGAAGGACTAGCTTTCAGTATTTT. The chain joins TRBV6-5 to TRBJ2-3, with 8 bases identical to TRBD2. This CDR3 is built from 12 residues. J gave up 12 bases and V 5 bases, and 7 bases lay outside the gene matches. Germline CDR1 reads MNHEY; CDR2 reads SVGAGI.

The gene calls are TRBV5-3 and TRBJ2-5, with a tentative D call TRBD1 (6 bases). Being an ORF, TRBV5-3 has a function that is uncertain. CDR3 length equals 15 residues. The V end lost 8 bases, the J end lost 5 bases, and 22 bases lay between the germline ends. CDR3 protein: CASSPRTEGGETQYF. In DNA form, the CDR3 reads TGTGCCAGCAGCCCCCGGACAGAGGGCGGGGAGACCCAGTACTTC.

This sequence joins TRBV11-1 and TRBJ1-4, with 10 bases identical to TRBD1. Per germline, CDR1 SGHAT and CDR2 FQDESV (reference sequence). The CDR3 is 14 residues long. V lost 4 bases and J lost 7; bases outside the gene matches: 3. CDR3 sequence: CASSWDRGGEKLFF. CDR3 sequence (DNA): TGTGCCAGCAGCTGGGACAGGGGAGGTGAAAAACTGTTTTTT.

This chain links TRBV10-1 with TRBJ2-3; 7 bases are a match to TRBD2. The CDR3 spans 15 residues. In germline, CDR1 is WNHNN, CDR2 SYGVQD (reference sequence). The V gene end was trimmed by 4 bases and the J gene end by 0 bases; junction bases not matched to a gene: 4. DNA for the CDR3: TGCGCCAGCAGTGGTGGGAGGGCGAGCACAGATACGCAGTATTTT. It yields the protein CASSGGRASTDTQYF.

The chain links TRBV5-1 to TRBJ2-4; 10 nucleotides line up with TRBD1. Per germline, CDR1 SGHRS and CDR2 YFSETQ. V lost 3 bases and J lost 5; bases outside the gene matches: 2. The CDR3 has 14 residues. The CDR3 region is CASSSGQGENIQYF. The CDR3 coding sequence is TGCGCCAGCAGCTCCGGACAGGGGGAAAACATTCAGTACTTC.

This rearrangement joins TRBV2 to TRBJ1-4; D is possibly TRBD1 (5 bases). CDR3 length: 15 amino acids. Trimming took off 7 bases at V and 5 bases at J, with 17 bases between the two ends. Germline lookup yields CDR1 SNHLY and CDR2 FYNNEI. CDR3 protein: CASTYLGASNEKLFF. The CDR3, as DNA: TGTGCCAGCACCTATCTAGGGGCGAGCAATGAAAAACTGTTTTTT.